This entry describes one T cell receptor beta chain. The sample belongs to a study of blood T cell repertoires in COVID-19. Study as a whole: The samples span acute and convalescent COVID-19 from the United States, Italy and Spain.

Some clones are missing from TCRdb's copy, which holds only in-frame ones; the method was immunoSEQ multiplex PCR. The top ten clones hold approximately 0.5% of a sample with under 200,000 clones, about 93% of them seen once. CDR1 and CDR2 (germline): MNHEY, SVGAGI. There are 15 residues in the CDR3. V was cut by 6 bases and J by 2 bases, with 14 bases left in between. The chain combines TRBV6-5 with TRBJ2-4; D is possibly TRBD2 (6 bases). The sequencing sample was made of peripheral blood. This sequence was found in a man aged 45-65 years with acute or convalescent COVID-19. The CDR3 coding sequence is TGTGCCAGCAGCCCGACTAGTTTGACCAAAAACATTCAGTACTTC. This translates into CASSPTSLTKNIQYF.